The rows below give T cell receptor beta chains drawn from one sample of a study of T cells in Graves' hyperthyroidism and ophthalmopathy. MiXCR was run by TCRdb on the multiplex PCR reads, yielding one entry per CDR3 protein. The sample carries 300,000 to 450,000 distinct CDR3 sequences, approximately 14% recorded once. Sequencing was done on a sample of blood. These TCRs come from a woman aged 25 to 45 with Graves' ophthalmopathy. The CDR3 runs from the conserved cysteine through the conserved F or W. The order of the fields is J gene, V gene, clone size, CDR3 protein. Size tells how often a clone was seen (once, few, many) or the class of an expanded clone, and some rows leave it out.

TRBJ2-1,TRBV7-8,.,CAGAADGSGRPNEQFF
TRBJ1-5,TRBV6-2/TRBV6-3,.,CASRREGQNNQPQHF
TRBJ1-5,TRBV12-5,many,CASGRTVGSQPQHF
TRBJ2-3,TRBV28,many,CASSPVGRARDTQYF
TRBJ1-5,TRBV5-1,many,CASSFNSNQPQHF
TRBJ2-1,TRBV11-2,many,CASSPAGRYNEQFF
TRBJ1-2,TRBV6-1,many,CASRETDYYGYTF
TRBJ2-1,TRBV9,few,CASSERGGGLAGNEQFF
TRBJ2-1,TRBV11-2,many,CASSYSGGVYEQFF
TRBJ2-7,TRBV27,many,CASSMTSGGDEQYF
TRBJ2-2,TRBV6-2/TRBV6-3,few,CASRTAPAGELFF
TRBJ1-6,TRBV7-6,few,CASTPLDGVNSPLHF
TRBJ2-1,TRBV4-1,few,CASSQDASISYNEQFF
TRBJ1-2,TRBV10-2,many,CASVGQASGGYTF
TRBJ1-5,TRBV20-1,few,CSVAGATKQPQHF
TRBJ2-4,TRBV5-5,many,CASSLTGIQYF
TRBJ2-1,TRBV28,many,CACERGYEQFF
TRBJ1-2,TRBV20-1,many,CSATDYGYTF
TRBJ1-1,TRBV10-3,.,CAISEAKRVLSTEAFF
TRBJ1-1,TRBV20-1,many,CSAEKGLLESTEAFF
TRBJ1-1,TRBV29-1,few,CSGDRVHTEAFF
TRBJ1-5,TRBV6-1,few,CASRSGQVNQPQHF
TRBJ2-7,TRBV28,many,CASSFPKRQADSYEQYF
TRBJ2-5,TRBV24-1,many,CATMGTSGAQETQYF
TRBJ1-4,TRBV27,many,CASSATGDGEKLFF
TRBJ2-5,TRBV10-3,many,CAISEPTVGTQYF
TRBJ2-7,TRBV11-2,many,CATRGPLREQYF
TRBJ2-1,TRBV27,many,CASSYGGGGINEQFF
TRBJ2-1,TRBV7-3,many,CASSPLGGYEQFF
TRBJ2-3,TRBV20-1,many,CSATDLAGGLYTQYF
TRBJ2-6,TRBV28,many,CASSFIGITGANVLTF
TRBJ1-6,TRBV18,many,CASSTGGSGAPLHF
TRBJ1-3,TRBV18,many,CASSPPEQHSGNTIYF
TRBJ2-3,TRBV20-1,.,CSAALDYTDTQYF
TRBJ1-3,TRBV9,.,CASSPGLSGGAGNTIYF
TRBJ1-6,TRBV28,once,CASSLPGQMNSPLHF
TRBJ2-7,TRBV30,many,CAWSGARGRPSYEQYF
TRBJ1-5,TRBV12-3/TRBV12-4,many,CASSLTQENQPQHF